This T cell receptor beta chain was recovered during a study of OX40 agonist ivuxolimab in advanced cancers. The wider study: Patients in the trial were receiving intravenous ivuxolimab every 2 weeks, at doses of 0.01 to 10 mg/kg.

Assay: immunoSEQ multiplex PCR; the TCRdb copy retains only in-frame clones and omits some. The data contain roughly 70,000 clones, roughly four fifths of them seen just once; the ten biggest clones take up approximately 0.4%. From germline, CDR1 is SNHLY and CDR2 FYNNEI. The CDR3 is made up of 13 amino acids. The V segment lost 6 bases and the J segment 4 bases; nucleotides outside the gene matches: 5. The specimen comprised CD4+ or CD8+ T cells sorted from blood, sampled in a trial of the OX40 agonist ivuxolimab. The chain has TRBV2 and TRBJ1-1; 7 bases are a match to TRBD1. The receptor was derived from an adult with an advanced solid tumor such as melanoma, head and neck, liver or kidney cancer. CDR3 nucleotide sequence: TGTGCCAGCAGGAGACAGGGCCCCACTGAAGCTTTCTTT. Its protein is CASRRQGPTEAFF.